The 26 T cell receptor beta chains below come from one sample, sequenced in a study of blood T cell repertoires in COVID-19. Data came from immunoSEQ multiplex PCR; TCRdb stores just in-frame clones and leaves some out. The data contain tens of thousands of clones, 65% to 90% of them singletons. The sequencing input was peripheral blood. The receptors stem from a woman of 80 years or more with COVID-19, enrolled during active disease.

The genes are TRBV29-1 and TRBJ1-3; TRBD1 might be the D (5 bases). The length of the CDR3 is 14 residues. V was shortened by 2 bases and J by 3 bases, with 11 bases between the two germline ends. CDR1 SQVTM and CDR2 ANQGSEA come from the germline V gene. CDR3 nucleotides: TGCAGCGTTGAAAGGGGTTTAGTTGGAAACACCATATATTTT. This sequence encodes CSVERGLVGNTIYF.

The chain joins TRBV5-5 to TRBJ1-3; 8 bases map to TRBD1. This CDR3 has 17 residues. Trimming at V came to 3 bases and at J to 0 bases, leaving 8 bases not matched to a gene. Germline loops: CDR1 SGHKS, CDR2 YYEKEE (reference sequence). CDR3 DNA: TGTGCCAGCAGCTCCCGGACAGGGTCCCTCTCTGGAAACACCATATATTTT. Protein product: CASSSRTGSLSGNTIYF.

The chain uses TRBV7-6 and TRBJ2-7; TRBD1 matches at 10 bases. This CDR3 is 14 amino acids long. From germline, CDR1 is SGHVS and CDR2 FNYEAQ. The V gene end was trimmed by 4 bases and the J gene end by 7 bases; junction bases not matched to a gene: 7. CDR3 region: CASSSLTGGGEQYF. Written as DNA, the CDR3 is TGTGCCAGCAGCTCGCTGACAGGGGGCGGGGAGCAGTACTTC.

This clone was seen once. CDR3 coding DNA: TGTGCCAGCAGCTTAATTCGGACTAGCGGGGGGCAGTACTTC. The encoded protein is CASSLIRTSGGQYF. The J gene is TRBJ2-7, the V gene TRBV7-2; 13 bases match TRBD2. Germline CDR1 SGHTA, CDR2 FQGNSA. V was clipped by 2 bases and J by 9 bases; unmatched bases: 4. The CDR3 is 14 amino acids.

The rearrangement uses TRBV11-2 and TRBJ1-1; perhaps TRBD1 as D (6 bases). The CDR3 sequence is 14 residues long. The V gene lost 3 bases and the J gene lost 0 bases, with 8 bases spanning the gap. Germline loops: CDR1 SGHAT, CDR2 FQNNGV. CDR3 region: CASSLGAMNTEAFF. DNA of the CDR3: TGTGCCAGCAGCTTGGGGGCCATGAACACTGAAGCTTTCTTT.

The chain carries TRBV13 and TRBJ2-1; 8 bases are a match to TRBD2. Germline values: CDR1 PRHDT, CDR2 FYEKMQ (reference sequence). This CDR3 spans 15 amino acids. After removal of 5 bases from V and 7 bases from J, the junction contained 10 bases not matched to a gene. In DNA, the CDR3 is TGTGCCAGCAGCCCCCGCGAGCGGGGGATGAATGAGCAGTTCTTC. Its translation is CASSPRERGMNEQFF.

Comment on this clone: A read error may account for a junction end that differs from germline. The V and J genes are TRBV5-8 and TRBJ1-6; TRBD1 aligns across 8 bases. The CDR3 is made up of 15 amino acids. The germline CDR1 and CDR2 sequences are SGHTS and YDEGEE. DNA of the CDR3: TGTGCCAGCGGCTGGGGCAGGGGGCGAAATTCACCCCCCCACTTT. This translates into CASGWGRGRNSPPHF.

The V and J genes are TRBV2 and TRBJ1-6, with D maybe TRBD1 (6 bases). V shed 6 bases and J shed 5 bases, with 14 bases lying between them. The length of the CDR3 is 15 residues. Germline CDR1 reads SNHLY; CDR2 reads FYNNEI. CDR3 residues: CASRPGDTNNSPLHF. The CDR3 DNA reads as TGTGCCAGCAGACCAGGGGACACCAATAATTCACCCCTCCACTTT.

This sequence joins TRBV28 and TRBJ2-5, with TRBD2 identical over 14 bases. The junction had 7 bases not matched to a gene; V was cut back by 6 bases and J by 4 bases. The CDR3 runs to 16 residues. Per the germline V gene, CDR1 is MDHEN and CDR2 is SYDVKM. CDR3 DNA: TGTGCCAGCAGCCCGGGACTAGCGGGAGCCCGAGAGACCCAGTACTTC. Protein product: CASSPGLAGARETQYF.

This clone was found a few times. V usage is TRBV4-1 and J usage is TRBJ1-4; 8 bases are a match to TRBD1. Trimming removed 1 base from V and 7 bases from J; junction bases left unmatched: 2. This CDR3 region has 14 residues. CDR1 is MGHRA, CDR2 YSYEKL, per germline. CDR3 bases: TGCGCCAGCAGCCAAGCAGGGGGCGTTGAAAAACTGTTTTTT. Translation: CASSQAGGVEKLFF.

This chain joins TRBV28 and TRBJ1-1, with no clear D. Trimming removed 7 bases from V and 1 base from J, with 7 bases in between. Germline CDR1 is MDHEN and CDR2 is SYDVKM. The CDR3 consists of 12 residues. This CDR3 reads CASTGGNTEAFF. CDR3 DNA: TGTGCCAGCACCGGTGGGAACACTGAAGCTTTCTTT.

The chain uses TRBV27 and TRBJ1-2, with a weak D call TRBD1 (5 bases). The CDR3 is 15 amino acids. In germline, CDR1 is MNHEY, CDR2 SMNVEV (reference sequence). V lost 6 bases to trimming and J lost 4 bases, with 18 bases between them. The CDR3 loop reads CASRRTGRVAYGYTF. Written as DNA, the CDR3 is TGTGCCAGCAGAAGGACGGGCAGGGTGGCCTATGGCTACACCTTC.

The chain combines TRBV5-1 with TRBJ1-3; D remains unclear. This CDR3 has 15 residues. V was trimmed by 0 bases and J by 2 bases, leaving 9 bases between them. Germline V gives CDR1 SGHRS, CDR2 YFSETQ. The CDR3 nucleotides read TGCGCCAGCAGCTTGGCCGCGGGGACTGGAAACACCATATATTTT. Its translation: CASSLAAGTGNTIYF.

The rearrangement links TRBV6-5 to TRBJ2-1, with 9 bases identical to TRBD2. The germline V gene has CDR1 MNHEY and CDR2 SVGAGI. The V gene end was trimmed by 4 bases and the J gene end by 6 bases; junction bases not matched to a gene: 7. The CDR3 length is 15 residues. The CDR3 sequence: CASSLLSSGSNEQFF. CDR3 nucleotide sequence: TGTGCCAGCAGTTTACTGAGTAGCGGGAGCAATGAGCAGTTCTTC.

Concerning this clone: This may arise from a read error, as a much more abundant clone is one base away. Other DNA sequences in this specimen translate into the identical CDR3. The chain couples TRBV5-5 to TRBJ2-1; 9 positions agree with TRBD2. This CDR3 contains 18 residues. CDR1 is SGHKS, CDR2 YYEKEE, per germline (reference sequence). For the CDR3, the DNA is TGCGCCAGCAGCCTTCGACAGGGTTGGAGCGGGAGGTACAATGAGCAGTTCTTC. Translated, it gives CASSLRQGWSGRYNEQFF.

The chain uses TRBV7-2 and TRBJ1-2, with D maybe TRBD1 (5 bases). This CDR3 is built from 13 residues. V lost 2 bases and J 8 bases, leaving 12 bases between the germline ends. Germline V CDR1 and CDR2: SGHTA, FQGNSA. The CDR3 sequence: CASSLRGARGYTF. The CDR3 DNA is TGTGCCAGCAGCTTAAGGGGCGCGAGGGGCTACACCTTC.

This CDR3 reads CASSIGEAAEAFF. CDR3 DNA: TGTGCCAGTAGTATTGGAGAGGCCGCTGAAGCTTTCTTT. This chain joins TRBV19 and TRBJ1-1; D gene uncertain. V gave up 3 bases and J gave up 6 bases, with 11 bases separating them. This CDR3 has 13 residues. Germline V gene data show CDR1 as LNHDA and CDR2 as SQIVND (reference sequence). Filled out from reference TRBV19 and TRBJ1-1, the complete variable domain reads DGGITQSPKYLFRKEGQNVTLSCEQNLNHDAMYWYRQDPGQGLRLIYYSQIVNDFQKGDIAEGYSVSREKKESFPLTVTSAQKNPTAFYLCASSIGEAAEAFFGQGTRLTVV.

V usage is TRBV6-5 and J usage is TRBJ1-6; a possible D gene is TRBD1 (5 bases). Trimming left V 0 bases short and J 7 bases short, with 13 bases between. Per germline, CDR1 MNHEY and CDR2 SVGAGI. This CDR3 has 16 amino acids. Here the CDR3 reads CASSYSGAGRNSPLHF. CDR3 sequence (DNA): TGTGCCAGCAGTTACTCAGGGGCAGGGAGGAATTCACCCCTCCACTTT.

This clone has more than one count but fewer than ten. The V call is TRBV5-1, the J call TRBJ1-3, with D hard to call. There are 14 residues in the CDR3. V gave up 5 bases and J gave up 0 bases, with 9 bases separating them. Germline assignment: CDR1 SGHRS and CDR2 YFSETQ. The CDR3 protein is CASRDGGSGNTIYF. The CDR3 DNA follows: TGCGCCAGCAGGGACGGAGGCTCTGGAAACACCATATATTTT.

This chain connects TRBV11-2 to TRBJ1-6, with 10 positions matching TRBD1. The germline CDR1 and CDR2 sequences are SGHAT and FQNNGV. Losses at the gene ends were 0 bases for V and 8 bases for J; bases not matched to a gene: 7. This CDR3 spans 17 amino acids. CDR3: CASSLDLGTGVHSPLHF. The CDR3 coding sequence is TGTGCCAGCAGCTTAGATTTGGGGACAGGGGTCCATTCACCCCTCCACTTT.

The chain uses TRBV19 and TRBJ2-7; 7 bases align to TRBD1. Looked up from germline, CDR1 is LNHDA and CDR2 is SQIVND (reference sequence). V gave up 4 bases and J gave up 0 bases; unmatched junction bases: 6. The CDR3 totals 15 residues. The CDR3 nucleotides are TGTGCCAGTAGTAGACTACAGGGGAGCTCCTACGAGCAGTACTTC. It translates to CASSRLQGSSYEQYF.

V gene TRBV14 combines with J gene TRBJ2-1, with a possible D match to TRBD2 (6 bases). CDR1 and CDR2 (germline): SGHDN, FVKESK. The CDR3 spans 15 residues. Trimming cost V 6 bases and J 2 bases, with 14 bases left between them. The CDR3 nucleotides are TGTGCCAGCAGTACCCGTAGCGGTCCCTACAATGAGCAGTTCTTC. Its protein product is CASSTRSGPYNEQFF.

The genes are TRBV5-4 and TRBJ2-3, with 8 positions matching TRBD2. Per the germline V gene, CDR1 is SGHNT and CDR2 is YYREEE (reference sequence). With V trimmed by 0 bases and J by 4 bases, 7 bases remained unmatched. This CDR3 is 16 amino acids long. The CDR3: CASSLAGGPTADTQYF. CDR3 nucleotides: TGTGCCAGCAGCTTGGCGGGGGGGCCAACTGCAGATACGCAGTATTTT. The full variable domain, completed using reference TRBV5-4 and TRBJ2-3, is ETGVTQSPTHLIKTRGQQVTLRCSSQSGHNTVSWYQQALGQGPQFIFQYYREEENGRGNFPPRFSGLQFPNYSSELNVNALELDDSALYLCASSLAGGPTADTQYFGPGTRLTVL.

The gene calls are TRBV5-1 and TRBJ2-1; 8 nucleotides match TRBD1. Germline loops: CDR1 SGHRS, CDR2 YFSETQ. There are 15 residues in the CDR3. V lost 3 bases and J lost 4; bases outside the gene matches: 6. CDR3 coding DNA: TGCGCCAGCAGCTCCGGACAGGGACGATACAATGAGCAGTTCTTC. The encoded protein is CASSSGQGRYNEQFF.

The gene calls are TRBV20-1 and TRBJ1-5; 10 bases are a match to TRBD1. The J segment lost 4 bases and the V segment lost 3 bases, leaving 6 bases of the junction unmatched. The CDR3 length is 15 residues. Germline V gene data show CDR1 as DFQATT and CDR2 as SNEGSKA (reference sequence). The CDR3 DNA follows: TGCAGTGCTAGTCCCCGGACAGGGGGAAATCAGCCCCAGCATTTT. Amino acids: CSASPRTGGNQPQHF.

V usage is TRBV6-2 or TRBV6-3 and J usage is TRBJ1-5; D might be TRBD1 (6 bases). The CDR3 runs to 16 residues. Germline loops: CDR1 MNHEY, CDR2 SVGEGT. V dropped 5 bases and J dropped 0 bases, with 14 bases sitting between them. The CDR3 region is CASSRTDPYSNQPQHF. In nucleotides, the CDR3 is TGTGCCAGCAGTCGGACAGACCCTTATAGCAATCAGCCCCAGCATTTT.